This T cell receptor beta chain was recorded in a study of blood T cell repertoires in COVID-19. Study-level information: Italy, Spain and the United States were the sources of the convalescent and acute COVID-19 samples. PBMCs, B-cell-depleted T cells, or T cells were the source of the cDNA or gDNA that made up the material.

Authors' methods: Amplification of reference gene primers was used by the study to estimate nucleated cell counts. TCRdb keeps only in-frame clones here, not all; method: immunoSEQ multiplex PCR. V and J calls plus clone size are reproduced from that table; the DNA served to infer D and trimming. The sample lists 100,000 to 150,000 clones, over 75% occurring once. V trimming: 3 bases; J trimming: 6 bases; junction bases outside the gene matches: 12. Germline V gene sequence: CDR1 SGHRS, CDR2 YFSETQ. The CDR3 extends over 15 amino acids. What was sequenced was peripheral blood. The origin of this receptor is a woman aged 80 or older with acute or convalescent COVID-19. The chain has TRBV5-1 and TRBJ2-7; 7 nucleotides match TRBD1. The CDR3 nucleotides are TGCGCCAGCAGCTCCAGACAGGGCTTGGCTGGCGAGCAGTACTTC. Residues: CASSSRQGLAGEQYF. Combining the CDR3 with reference TRBV5-1 and TRBJ2-7 gives the whole variable domain KAGVTQTPRYLIKTRGQQVTLSCSPISGHRSVSWYQQTPGQGLQFLFEYFSETQRNKGNFPGRFSGRQFSNSRSEMNVSTLELGDSALYLCASSSRQGLAGEQYFGPGTRLTVT.